Following are 16 T cell receptor beta chains from one sample sequenced in a study of shared clonotypes between healthy human individuals. TCRdb's copy holds only in-frame clones and misses some; the assay was immunoSEQ multiplex PCR. The sample has about 2.1 million clones, over 85% seen once. Only CD45RO-negative cells positively selected for CCR7 counted as naive CD8 cells, so terminally differentiated effector memory CD45RA+ cells were excluded. The sample comprised naive CD8+ T cells from PBMCs. These receptors originate from a man younger than 35 in good health. Some clones in this sample may be carry-over from other donors' samples.

The chain carries TRBV9 and TRBJ1-3; 7 bases fit TRBD1. Germline lookup yields CDR1 SGDLS and CDR2 YYNGEE. The CDR3 is 17 residues long. The ends lost 4 bases at V and 0 bases at J; junction bases unmatched: 10. The CDR3 bases are TGTGCCAGCAGCCCCTTACAGGGGTCTTTCTCTGGAAACACCATATATTTT. Amino acids: CASSPLQGSFSGNTIYF.

V usage is TRBV30 and J usage is TRBJ1-3; perhaps TRBD1 as D (5 bases). Germline values: CDR1 GTSNPN, CDR2 SVGIG (reference sequence). Between the trimmed V and J ends, which lost 1 base and 8 bases, there was a span of 18 bases. This CDR3 has 15 amino acids. In DNA form, the CDR3 reads TGTGCCTGGAGTGGTTTGGGGGACCCTCTTCACACCATATATTTT. It yields the protein CAWSGLGDPLHTIYF.

J is TRBJ1-1 and V is TRBV7-9; D gene uncertain. Germline values: CDR1 SEHNR, CDR2 FQNEAQ (reference sequence). The length of the CDR3 is 13 residues. The ends were cut back, 1 base at V and 6 bases at J, with 9 bases in the middle. DNA for the CDR3: TGTGCCAGCAGCTTAGTTGGGAATCCTGAAGCTTTCTTT. Its protein is CASSLVGNPEAFF.

The V gene is TRBV7-9, the J gene TRBJ2-3; D is tentatively TRBD1 or TRBD2 (5 bases each). The germline CDR1 and CDR2 sequences are SEHNR and FQNEAQ (reference sequence). This CDR3 comprises 16 residues. The V and J ends lost 5 bases and 4 bases respectively, with 19 bases between them. CDR3 amino acids: CASSLGLGTAADTQYF. As DNA, the CDR3 is TGTGCCAGCAGCCTCGGGCTTGGGACGGCAGCAGATACGCAGTATTTT.

In its sample, this clone was seen once. This rearrangement joins TRBV11-2 to TRBJ2-3; TRBD1 matches at 10 bases. CDR3 length equals 15 residues. Losses at the gene ends were 1 base for V and 6 bases for J; bases not matched to a gene: 4. Germline CDR1 is SGHAT and CDR2 is FQNNGV. The CDR3 sequence is CASSLGDRGGDTQYF. As DNA, the CDR3 is TGTGCCAGCAGCTTAGGGGACAGGGGTGGGGATACGCAGTATTTT.

The rearrangement joins TRBV15 to TRBJ2-7; D is undetermined. The CDR3 loop spans 15 amino acids. The V gene lost 1 base and the J gene lost 5 bases, with 15 bases spanning the gap. The germline CDR1 and CDR2 sequences are LNHNV and YYDKDF (reference sequence). CDR3 region: CATSRGLNQQHEQYF. For the CDR3, the DNA is TGTGCCACCAGCAGAGGCTTGAACCAGCAACACGAGCAGTACTTC. Full variable domain (remainder filled in from reference TRBV15 and TRBJ2-7): DAMVIQNPRYQVTQFGKPVTLSCSQTLNHNVMYWYQQKSSQAPKLLFHYYDKDFNNEADTPDNFQSRRPNTSFCFLDIRSPGLGDTAMYLCATSRGLNQQHEQYFGPGTRLTVT.

The V and J genes are TRBV18 and TRBJ2-6; D remains ambiguous. The V and J ends lost 3 bases and 2 bases respectively, with 14 bases between them. The germline V gene encodes CDR1 KGHSH and CDR2 LQKENI. The CDR3 loop spans 17 amino acids. CDR3 protein: CASSPPLRPPGANVLTF. CDR3 DNA sequence: TGTGCCAGCTCACCCCCCCTGAGGCCCCCTGGGGCCAACGTCCTGACTTTC. Drawing the rest from reference TRBV18 and TRBJ2-6, the complete variable domain is NAGVMQNPRHLVRRRGQEARLRCSPMKGHSHVYWYRQLPEEGLKFMVYLQKENIIDESGMPKERFSAEFPKEGPSILRIQQVVRGDSAAYFCASSPPLRPPGANVLTFGAGSRLTVL.

The rearrangement links TRBV7-9 to TRBJ2-7; 8 bases agree with TRBD1. The CDR3 runs to 14 residues. V trimming: 5 bases; J trimming: 5 bases; junction bases outside the gene matches: 8. Germline V gives CDR1 SEHNR, CDR2 FQNEAQ (reference sequence). CDR3 sequence reads: CASSGLRGLNEQYF. In DNA form, the CDR3 reads TGTGCCAGCAGCGGACTCAGGGGGCTCAACGAGCAGTACTTC. The full variable domain, in which reference TRBV7-9 and TRBJ2-7 provide the parts outside the CDR3, is DTGVSQNPRHKITKRGQNVTFRCDPISEHNRLYWYRQTLGQGPEFLTYFQNEAQLEKSRLLSDRFSAERPKGSFSTLEIQRTEQGDSAMYLCASSGLRGLNEQYFGPGTRLTVT.

This clone came up once. The chain is built from TRBV28 and TRBJ2-7; 7 nucleotides match TRBD2. The CDR3 contains 17 residues. V was pared by 7 bases and J by 4 bases, with 19 bases of the junction left unmatched. Germline-derived CDR1 and CDR2 are MDHEN and SYDVKM. This CDR3 is CASNGGSRAPHGYEQYF. Written as DNA, the CDR3 is TGTGCCAGCAACGGGGGGAGTCGGGCCCCCCATGGATACGAGCAGTACTTC.

The gene calls are TRBV7-8 and TRBJ1-3; TRBD1 aligns across 7 bases. The CDR3 sequence is 15 residues long. Germline CDR1 and CDR2: SGHVS and FQNEAQ. The V gene end was trimmed by 3 bases and the J gene end by 4 bases; junction bases not matched to a gene: 6. DNA of the CDR3: TGTGCCAGCAGCTTGATTACAGGGGTGGGAAACACCATATATTTT. Protein product: CASSLITGVGNTIYF.

This clone was counted between two and nine times. The chain is built from TRBV6-6 and TRBJ1-1, with D unresolved. CDR1 MNHNY and CDR2 SVGAGI come from the germline V gene (reference sequence). V lost 0 bases, J lost 4 bases, and 9 bases lay in between. The CDR3 covers 14 residues. CDR3 coding DNA: TGTGCCAGCAGTTACTCGTATCAGCTCACTGAAGCTTTCTTT. It yields the protein CASSYSYQLTEAFF.

The table lists this clone with a count of one. The chain carries TRBV6-5 and TRBJ1-2, with unresolved D. The CDR3 totals 12 residues. Trimming left V 6 bases short and J 6 bases short, with 11 bases between. Germline assignment: CDR1 MNHEY and CDR2 SVGAGI. DNA of the CDR3: TGTGCCAGCAGCCATGGGATGGATGGCTACACCTTC. Translation gives CASSHGMDGYTF.

About this clone itself: This sample also contains other DNA sequences that code for the same CDR3. The CDR3 bases are TGTGCCAGCAGTTACTCGGGGCTCCAAGAGACCCAGTACTTC. It specifies CASSYSGLQETQYF. The J gene is TRBJ2-5, the V gene TRBV6-5; weak D call: TRBD1 (5 bases). V was pared by 0 bases and J by 1 base, with 6 bases between. The germline CDR1 and CDR2 sequences are MNHEY and SVGAGI. The CDR3 runs 14 residues.

The chain has TRBV9 and TRBJ1-5, with D unresolved. Germline lookup yields CDR1 SGDLS and CDR2 YYNGEE. This CDR3 has 13 residues. The V and J ends lost 3 bases and 3 bases respectively, with 7 bases between them. CDR3 loop: CASSAYPNQPQHF. The CDR3 DNA sequence: TGTGCCAGCAGCGCATACCCCAATCAGCCCCAGCATTTT.

This clone was recorded once. This chain links TRBV10-2 with TRBJ2-5; either TRBD1 or TRBD2 may supply D (5 bases each). The CDR3 spans 15 residues. The germline V gene has CDR1 WSHSY and CDR2 SAAADI. V was shortened by 3 bases and J by 2 bases, with 13 bases between the two germline ends. The CDR3 region has the DNA TGCGCCAGCAGTGACCCGAGGGGAGCGCAAGAGACCCAGTACTTC. Amino acid sequence: CASSDPRGAQETQYF.

The V call is TRBV30, the J call TRBJ1-1; D unclear. CDR3 length equals 13 residues. Looked up from germline, CDR1 is GTSNPN and CDR2 is SVGIG (reference sequence). V shed 2 bases and J shed 4 bases, with 11 bases lying between them. The CDR3 DNA follows: TGTGCCTGGAGTACGGGGTGGGGCACTGAAGCTTTCTTT. Translation: CAWSTGWGTEAFF.